The 28 T cell receptor beta chains listed next were all sequenced from one sample in a study of cytotoxic CD8 clonotypes in ibrutinib-treated CLL. Generated by immunoSEQ multiplex PCR, the TCRdb table keeps only in-frame clones and is missing some. The sample lists fewer than 400,000 clones; about 61% were seen once. The source was PBMCs, collected after 36 months of ibrutinib treatment. Every receptor here comes from a human donor with chronic lymphocytic leukemia.

V gene TRBV6-1 combines with J gene TRBJ2-1; TRBD1 matches 8 bases. The germline CDR1 and CDR2 sequences are MNHNS and SASEGT. The ends lost 1 base at V and 8 bases at J; junction bases unmatched: 4. CDR3 size: 14 residues. This chain's CDR3 is CASSEVRGRDEQFF. The CDR3 nucleotides read TGTGCCAGCAGTGAAGTCAGGGGGCGGGATGAGCAGTTCTTC.

V gene TRBV23-1 combines with J gene TRBJ2-5; 7 bases fit TRBD2. TRBV23-1 carries the ORF label, with uncertain function. CDR3 length: 17 amino acids. The V segment lost 4 bases and the J segment 5 bases; nucleotides outside the gene matches: 16. The CDR3 region is CASSPDPDSGLGETQYF. In DNA form, the CDR3 reads TGCGCCAGCAGTCCGGACCCCGATAGCGGGCTTGGGGAGACCCAGTACTTC.

The chain has TRBV27 and TRBJ2-5; 7 bases fit TRBD2. CDR3 size: 14 residues. Germline CDR1 reads MNHEY; CDR2 reads SMNVEV (reference sequence). V trimming: 6 bases; J trimming: 7 bases; junction bases outside the gene matches: 11. This chain's CDR3 is CASRRLAEPRTQYF. The CDR3 DNA is TGTGCCAGCAGAAGACTAGCCGAACCGCGGACCCAGTACTTC.

The chain recombines TRBV29-1 with TRBJ2-1; D is possibly TRBD2 (6 bases). The V and J ends lost 3 bases and 6 bases respectively, with 15 bases between them. This CDR3 comprises 14 residues. Germline V gene data show CDR1 as SQVTM and CDR2 as ANQGSEA. In DNA, the CDR3 is TGCAGCGTTGAGGGCACGACTAGTGGCAATGAGCAGTTCTTC. Translation gives CSVEGTTSGNEQFF.

This clone occurred once. The chain employs TRBV6-5 and TRBJ2-7, with TRBD1 matching 9 bases. This CDR3 comprises 14 residues. V was pared by 2 bases and J by 2 bases, with 1 base of the junction left unmatched. The germline V gene encodes CDR1 MNHEY and CDR2 SVGAGI. The CDR3 DNA reads as TGTGCCAGCAGTTACCGACAGGGGGCCTACGAGCAGTACTTC. Translation: CASSYRQGAYEQYF.

V gene TRBV2 combines with J gene TRBJ1-5; 8 bases are a match to TRBD1. The V gene end was trimmed by 4 bases and the J gene end by 4 bases; junction bases not matched to a gene: 9. This CDR3 is 16 amino acids long. Looked up from germline, CDR1 is SNHLY and CDR2 is FYNNEI. CDR3 sequence: CASSAHGQGGNQPQHF. CDR3 DNA: TGTGCCAGCAGTGCCCACGGACAGGGAGGGAATCAGCCCCAGCATTTT.

V and J are TRBV27 and TRBJ1-6; D is undetermined. Germline V gene sequence: CDR1 MNHEY, CDR2 SMNVEV (reference sequence). With 5 bases removed from V and 4 bases from J, the gap between germline ends came to 9 bases. The CDR3 spans 14 residues. In nucleotides, the CDR3 is TGTGCCAGCAGTATCCAGAAATATAATTCACCCCTCCACTTT. Residues: CASSIQKYNSPLHF.

The rearrangement joins TRBV7-9 to TRBJ2-6; D is possibly TRBD2 (5 bases). The V and J ends lost 11 bases and 3 bases respectively, with 11 bases between them. The CDR3 length is 13 residues. Germline CDR1 is SEHNR and CDR2 is FQNEAQ (reference sequence). The CDR3 sequence is CAVTRGGANVLTF. In DNA, the CDR3 is TGTGCCGTAACCCGGGGTGGGGCCAACGTCCTGACTTTC.

This chain links TRBV11-2 with TRBJ2-7; D remains ambiguous. In germline, CDR1 is SGHAT, CDR2 FQNNGV. Between the trimmed V and J ends, which lost 2 bases and 6 bases, there was a span of 14 bases. The CDR3 loop spans 14 amino acids. For the CDR3, the DNA is TGTGCCAGCAGCTTACAAGGTCGACCCTCCGAGCAGTACTTC. Protein sequence: CASSLQGRPSEQYF.

This CDR3 is CASSLASGDTQYF. In DNA, the CDR3 is TGTGCCAGCAGTTTGGCTAGCGGAGATACGCAGTATTTT. This chain joins TRBV27 and TRBJ2-3, with 7 bases matching TRBD2. Germline values: CDR1 MNHEY, CDR2 SMNVEV (reference sequence). Trimming took 3 bases from V and 5 from J; bases not matched to a gene: 2. The CDR3 runs to 13 residues.

The chain has TRBV6-6 and TRBJ2-3; 10 bases fit TRBD2. The CDR3 runs 16 residues. Germline lookup yields CDR1 MNHNY and CDR2 SVGAGI (reference sequence). J lost 2 bases, V lost 5 bases, and 7 bases had no gene match. The CDR3 DNA reads as TGTGCCAGCAGTACCGGGACTAGCGTGAACACAGATACGCAGTATTTT. Its translation is CASSTGTSVNTDTQYF.

V usage is TRBV11-2 and J usage is TRBJ1-1; unclear D gene. V lost 3 bases and J 1 base, leaving 12 bases between the germline ends. This CDR3 contains 15 residues. Germline V lookup: CDR1 SGHAT, CDR2 FQNNGV. This CDR3 reads CASSFLRKGNTEAFF. The CDR3 region has the DNA TGTGCCAGCAGCTTTCTAAGGAAAGGGAACACTGAAGCTTTCTTT.

This chain connects TRBV11-2 to TRBJ1-1; D may be TRBD1 (6 bases). The CDR3 runs to 13 residues. Germline V gene data show CDR1 as SGHAT and CDR2 as FQNNGV. V lost 1 base and J 4 bases, leaving 7 bases between the germline ends. CDR3 amino acids: CASSLAGVTEAFF. CDR3 DNA: TGTGCCAGCAGCTTAGCAGGGGTCACTGAAGCTTTCTTT.

A few counts support this clone. This chain links TRBV28 with TRBJ1-2; 9 bases are a match to TRBD1. Trimming cost V 5 bases and J 2 bases; bases outside gene matches: 6. The CDR3 is 15 amino acids. Germline-derived CDR1 and CDR2 are MDHEN and SYDVKM. The CDR3 bases are TGTGCCAGCAGTAACCGGGACAGGGAGAACTATGGCTACACCTTC. It yields the protein CASSNRDRENYGYTF.

V gene TRBV9 combines with J gene TRBJ2-3, with TRBD2 matching over 12 bases. CDR1 and CDR2 (germline): SGDLS, YYNGEE. The V segment lost 1 base and the J segment 4 bases; nucleotides outside the gene matches: 4. The CDR3 is 16 residues long. The CDR3 DNA follows: TGTGCCAGCAGCGTATCCGGGACTAGCGGGCCAGATACGCAGTATTTT. Protein sequence: CASSVSGTSGPDTQYF.

This chain links TRBV4-3 with TRBJ2-7; D not resolved. The V and J ends lost 9 bases and 3 bases respectively, with 12 bases between them. Germline V lookup: CDR1 LGHNA, CDR2 YSLEER. This CDR3 is built from 12 residues. CDR3: CASSTDHYEQYF. DNA of the CDR3: TGCGCCAGTAGCACCGATCACTACGAGCAGTACTTC.

The chain employs TRBV29-1 and TRBJ2-2; D is unresolved. The germline V gene encodes CDR1 SQVTM and CDR2 ANQGSEA. The V gene lost 5 bases and the J gene lost 7 bases, with 8 bases spanning the gap. The CDR3 contains 11 residues. In nucleotides, the CDR3 is TGCAGCGTTCTAGGGTACGGGGAGCTGTTTTTT. It translates to CSVLGYGELFF.

This rearrangement joins TRBV9 to TRBJ2-1; D uncertain. The CDR3 contains 13 residues. In germline, CDR1 is SGDLS, CDR2 YYNGEE. Trimming removed 0 bases at V and 8 bases at J, with 9 bases between. CDR3 DNA sequence: TGTGCCAGCAGCGTAGGAGGTGGAGATGAGCAGTTCTTC. Translating gives CASSVGGGDEQFF.

A remark on this clone: This CDR3 is also generated by other DNA sequences in the sample. The chain has TRBV11-2 and TRBJ2-7, with D unresolved. V dropped 4 bases and J dropped 0 bases, with 4 bases sitting between them. The CDR3 length is 12 residues. Germline CDR1 and CDR2: SGHAT and FQNNGV. The CDR3 sequence is CASSSSSYEQYF. The CDR3 nucleotides are TGTGCCAGCAGCTCGAGCTCCTACGAGCAGTACTTC.

J is TRBJ2-7 and V is TRBV27; 7 bases match TRBD1. CDR3 size: 14 residues. Germline CDR1 MNHEY, CDR2 SMNVEV (reference sequence). V lost 6 bases to trimming and J lost 2 bases; unmatched junction nucleotides: 7. As DNA, the CDR3 is TGTGCCAGCAGCCCCGGGACAGAGGCCTACGAGCAGTACTTC. Its protein is CASSPGTEAYEQYF.

The chain couples TRBV13 to TRBJ2-7, with TRBD1 matching 7 bases. Trimming cost V 4 bases and J 4 bases; bases outside gene matches: 7. Germline V gene lookup returns CDR1 PRHDT and CDR2 FYEKMQ (reference sequence). There are 14 residues in the CDR3. In DNA form, the CDR3 reads TGTGCCAGCAGCTCCCCGGGACAGCGATACGAGCAGTACTTC. Amino acid sequence: CASSSPGQRYEQYF.

The chain is built from TRBV27 and TRBJ2-1, with a weak D call TRBD1 (5 bases). CDR3 length: 18 amino acids. Germline V gene data show CDR1 as MNHEY and CDR2 as SMNVEV (reference sequence). V shed 3 bases and J shed 10 bases, with 28 bases lying between them. The CDR3 spells CASSFQGITRYSGGEQFF. The CDR3 bases are TGTGCCAGCAGTTTTCAGGGCATCACGCGTTACTCCGGTGGGGAGCAGTTCTTC.

The chain joins TRBV12-5 to TRBJ2-1; 15 bases map to TRBD2. CDR1 LGHNT and CDR2 FRNRAP come from the germline V gene. V shed 6 bases, J shed 4 bases, and the junction held 10 bases outside the gene matches. The CDR3 covers 18 residues. CDR3: CASGPGTSGGPLYNEQFF. The CDR3 region has the DNA TGTGCTAGTGGCCCCGGGACTAGCGGGGGGCCTTTGTACAATGAGCAGTTCTTC.

The genes are TRBV10-3 and TRBJ2-3; D remains ambiguous. Germline CDR1 ENHRY, CDR2 SYGVKD. Trimming took 7 bases from V and 4 from J, leaving 15 bases between them. This CDR3 spans 14 amino acids. For the CDR3, the DNA is TGTGCCATCAAAATAGGTGCCTCTGCAGATACGCAGTATTTT. Translated, it gives CAIKIGASADTQYF.

The chain carries TRBV9 and TRBJ2-7; tentative D call: TRBD1 (5 bases). The CDR3 sequence is 15 residues long. V was pared by 1 base and J by 2 bases, with 13 bases between. Germline values: CDR1 SGDLS, CDR2 YYNGEE. The CDR3 region is CASSVQGRGPYEQYF. As DNA, the CDR3 is TGTGCCAGCAGCGTACAGGGTAGGGGCCCCTACGAGCAGTACTTC.

The CDR3 nucleotides are TGCAGTGCTGCCGGGACAGCCGAAGCTTTCTTT. Translated: CSAAGTAEAFF. V and J are TRBV20-1 and TRBJ1-1, with 7 bases identical to TRBD1. CDR1 and CDR2 (germline): DFQATT, SNEGSKA (reference sequence). The CDR3 runs to 11 residues. Trimming at V came to 5 bases and at J to 8 bases, leaving 5 bases not matched to a gene.

The V gene is TRBV28, the J gene TRBJ2-1; 9 nucleotides match TRBD1. V lost 3 bases, J lost 7 bases, and 7 bases stayed unmatched. CDR1 is MDHEN and CDR2 is SYDVKM in the germline V gene. CDR3 size: 15 residues. CDR3 region: CASSLSGQGNNEQFF. CDR3 DNA: TGTGCCAGCAGTTTGTCGGGACAGGGAAATAATGAGCAGTTCTTC.

The rearrangement joins TRBV5-6 to TRBJ2-5; a possible D gene is TRBD2 (6 bases). This CDR3 comprises 18 residues. Germline V lookup: CDR1 SGHDT, CDR2 YYEEEE. The V and J ends lost 1 base and 2 bases respectively, with 21 bases between them. The chain's CDR3 is CASSLMLDLEGIQETQYF. CDR3 DNA sequence: TGTGCCAGCAGCTTGATGCTAGACTTGGAGGGCATTCAAGAGACCCAGTACTTC.